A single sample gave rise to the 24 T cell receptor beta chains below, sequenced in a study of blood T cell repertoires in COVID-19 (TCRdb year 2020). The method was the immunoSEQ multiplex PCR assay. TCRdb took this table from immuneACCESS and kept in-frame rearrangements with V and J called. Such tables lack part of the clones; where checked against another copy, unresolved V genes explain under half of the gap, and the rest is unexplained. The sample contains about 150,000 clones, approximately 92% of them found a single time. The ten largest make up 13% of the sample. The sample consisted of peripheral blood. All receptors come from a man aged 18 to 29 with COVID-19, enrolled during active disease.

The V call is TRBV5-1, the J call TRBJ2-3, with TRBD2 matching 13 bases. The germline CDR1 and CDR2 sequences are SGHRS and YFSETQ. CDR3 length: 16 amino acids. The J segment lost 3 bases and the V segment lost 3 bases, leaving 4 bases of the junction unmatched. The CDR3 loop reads CASSWRTSGRTDTQYF. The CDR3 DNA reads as TGCGCCAGCAGCTGGAGGACTAGCGGGAGAACAGATACGCAGTATTTT.

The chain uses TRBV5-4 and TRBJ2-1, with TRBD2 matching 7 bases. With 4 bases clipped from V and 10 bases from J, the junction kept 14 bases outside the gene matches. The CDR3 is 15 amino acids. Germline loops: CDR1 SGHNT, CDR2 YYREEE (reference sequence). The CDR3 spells CASSPGRGRAGEQFF. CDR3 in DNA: TGTGCCAGCAGCCCGGGGAGGGGCCGAGCTGGGGAGCAGTTCTTC. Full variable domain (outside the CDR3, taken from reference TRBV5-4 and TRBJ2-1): ETGVTQSPTHLIKTRGQQVTLRCSSQSGHNTVSWYQQALGQGPQFIFQYYREEENGRGNFPPRFSGLQFPNYSSELNVNALELDDSALYLCASSPGRGRAGEQFFGPGTRLTVL.

The CDR3 reads CASTDRGNEQFF. CDR3 sequence (DNA): TGTGCCAGCACCGACAGGGGTAATGAGCAGTTCTTC. The chain recombines TRBV6-6 with TRBJ2-1; TRBD1 matches at 8 bases. The V segment lost 7 bases and the J segment 7 bases; nucleotides outside the gene matches: 3. The V gene's germline CDR1 is MNHNY and CDR2 SVGAGI (reference sequence). This CDR3 spans 12 amino acids.

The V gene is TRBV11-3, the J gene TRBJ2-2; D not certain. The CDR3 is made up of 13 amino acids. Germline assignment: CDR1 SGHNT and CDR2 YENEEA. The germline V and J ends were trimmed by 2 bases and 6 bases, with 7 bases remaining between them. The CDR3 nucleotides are TGTGCCAGCAGCTTATCAGGCCCCGGGGAGCTGTTTTTT. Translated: CASSLSGPGELFF.

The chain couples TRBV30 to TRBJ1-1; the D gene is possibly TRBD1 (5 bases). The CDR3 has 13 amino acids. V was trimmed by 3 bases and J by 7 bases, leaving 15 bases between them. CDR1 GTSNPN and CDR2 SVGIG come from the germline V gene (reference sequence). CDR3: CAWRRGWGGEAFF. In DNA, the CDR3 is TGTGCCTGGAGGCGGGGCTGGGGCGGTGAAGCTTTCTTT.

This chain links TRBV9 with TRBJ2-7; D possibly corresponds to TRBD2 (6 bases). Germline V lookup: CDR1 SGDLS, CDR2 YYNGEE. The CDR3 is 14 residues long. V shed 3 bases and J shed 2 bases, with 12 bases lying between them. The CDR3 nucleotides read TGTGCCAGCAGCGGCCGGGACTTGGCCTACGAGCAGTACTTC. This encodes CASSGRDLAYEQYF.

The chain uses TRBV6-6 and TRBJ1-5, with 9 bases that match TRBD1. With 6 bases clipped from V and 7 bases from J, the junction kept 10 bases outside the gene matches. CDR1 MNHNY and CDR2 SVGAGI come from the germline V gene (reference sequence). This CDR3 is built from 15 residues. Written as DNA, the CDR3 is TGTGCCAGCAGATCAGACAGGGGGTTTCGGCAGCCCCAGCATTTT. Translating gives CASRSDRGFRQPQHF.

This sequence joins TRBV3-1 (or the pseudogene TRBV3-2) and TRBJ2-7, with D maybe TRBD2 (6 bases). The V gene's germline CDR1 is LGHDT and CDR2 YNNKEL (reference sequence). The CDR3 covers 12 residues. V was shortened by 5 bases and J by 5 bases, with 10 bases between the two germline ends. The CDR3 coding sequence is TGTGCCAGCAGCTACTGGACTAACGAGCAGTACTTC. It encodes CASSYWTNEQYF.

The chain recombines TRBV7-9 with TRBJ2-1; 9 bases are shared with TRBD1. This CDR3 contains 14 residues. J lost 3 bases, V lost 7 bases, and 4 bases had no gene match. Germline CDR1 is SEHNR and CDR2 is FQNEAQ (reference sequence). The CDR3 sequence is CASTRDRDYNEQFF. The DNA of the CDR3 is TGTGCCAGCACTAGGGACAGGGACTACAATGAGCAGTTCTTC.

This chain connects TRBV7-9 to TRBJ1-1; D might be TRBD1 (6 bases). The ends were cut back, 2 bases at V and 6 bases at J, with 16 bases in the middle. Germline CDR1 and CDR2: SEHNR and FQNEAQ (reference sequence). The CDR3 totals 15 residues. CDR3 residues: CASSLLGGQVAEAFF. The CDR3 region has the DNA TGTGCCAGCAGCTTATTGGGGGGGCAGGTGGCTGAAGCTTTCTTT. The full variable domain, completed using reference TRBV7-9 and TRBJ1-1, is DTGVSQNPRHKITKRGQNVTFRCDPISEHNRLYWYRQTLGQGPEFLTYFQNEAQLEKSRLLSDRFSAERPKGSFSTLEIQRTEQGDSAMYLCASSLLGGQVAEAFFGQGTRLTVV.

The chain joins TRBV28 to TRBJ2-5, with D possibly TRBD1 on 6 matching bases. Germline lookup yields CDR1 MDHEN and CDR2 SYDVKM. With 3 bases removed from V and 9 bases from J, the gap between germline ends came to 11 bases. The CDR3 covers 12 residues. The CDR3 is CASSFQAGAQYF. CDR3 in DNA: TGTGCCAGCAGTTTCCAAGCAGGGGCCCAGTACTTC.

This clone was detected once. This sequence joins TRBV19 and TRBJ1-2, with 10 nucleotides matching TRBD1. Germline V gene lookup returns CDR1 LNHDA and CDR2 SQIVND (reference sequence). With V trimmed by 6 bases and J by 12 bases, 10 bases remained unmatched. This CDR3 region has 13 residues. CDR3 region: CASRPGGTGDNTF. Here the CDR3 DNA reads TGTGCCAGTAGGCCCGGCGGGACAGGGGATAACACCTTC.

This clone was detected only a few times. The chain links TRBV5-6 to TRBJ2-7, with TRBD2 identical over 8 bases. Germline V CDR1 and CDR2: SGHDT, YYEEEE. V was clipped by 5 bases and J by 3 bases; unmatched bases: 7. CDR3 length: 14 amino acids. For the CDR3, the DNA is TGTGCCAGCAGTTCCCTAGCGGGCATCTACGAGCAGTACTTC. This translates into CASSSLAGIYEQYF.

The CDR3 loop reads CASSQDLRGLGNTIYF. CDR3 nucleotide sequence: TGTGCCAGCAGCCAAGATCTGAGGGGGCTTGGAAACACCATATATTTT. This chain links TRBV3-1 (or the pseudogene TRBV3-2) with TRBJ1-3; 7 bases are a match to TRBD1. This CDR3 has 16 amino acids. Germline CDR1 is LGHDT and CDR2 is YNNKEL (reference sequence). V lost 0 bases, J lost 3 bases, and 5 bases stayed unmatched.

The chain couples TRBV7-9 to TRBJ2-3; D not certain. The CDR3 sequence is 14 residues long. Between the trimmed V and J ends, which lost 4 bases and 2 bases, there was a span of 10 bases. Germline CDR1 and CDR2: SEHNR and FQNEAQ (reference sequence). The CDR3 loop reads CASSSTLSTDTQYF. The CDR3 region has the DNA TGTGCCAGCAGCTCGACACTCTCCACAGATACGCAGTATTTT.

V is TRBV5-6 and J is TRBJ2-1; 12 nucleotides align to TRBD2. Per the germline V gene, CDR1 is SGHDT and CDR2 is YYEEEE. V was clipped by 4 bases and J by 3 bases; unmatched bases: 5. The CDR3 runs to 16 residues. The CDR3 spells CASSRMTSGSYNEQFF. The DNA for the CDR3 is TGTGCCAGCAGCCGGATGACTAGCGGGAGCTACAATGAGCAGTTCTTC.

CDR3 residues: CASSLAGSGSSGEQYF. CDR3 DNA: TGTGCCAGCAGCTTGGCCGGGAGCGGGAGCTCGGGTGAGCAGTACTTC. The V call is TRBV5-6, the J call TRBJ2-7; 8 positions match TRBD2. In germline, CDR1 is SGHDT, CDR2 YYEEEE. The V segment lost 0 bases and the J segment 7 bases; nucleotides outside the gene matches: 12. The CDR3 sequence is 16 residues long.

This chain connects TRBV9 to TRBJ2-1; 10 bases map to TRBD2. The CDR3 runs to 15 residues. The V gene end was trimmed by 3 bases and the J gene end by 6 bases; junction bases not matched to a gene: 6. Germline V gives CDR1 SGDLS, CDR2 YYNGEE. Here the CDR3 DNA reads TGTGCCAGCAGCGGGGGCGGGACTAGCGTCAATGAGCAGTTCTTC. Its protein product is CASSGGGTSVNEQFF.

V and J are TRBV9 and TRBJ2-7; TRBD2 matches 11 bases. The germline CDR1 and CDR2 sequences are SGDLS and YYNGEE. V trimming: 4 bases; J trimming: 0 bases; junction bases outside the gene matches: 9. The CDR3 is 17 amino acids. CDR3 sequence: CASSPRTSGRISYEQYF. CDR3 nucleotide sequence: TGTGCCAGCAGCCCCCGGACTAGCGGGCGTATCTCCTACGAGCAGTACTTC.

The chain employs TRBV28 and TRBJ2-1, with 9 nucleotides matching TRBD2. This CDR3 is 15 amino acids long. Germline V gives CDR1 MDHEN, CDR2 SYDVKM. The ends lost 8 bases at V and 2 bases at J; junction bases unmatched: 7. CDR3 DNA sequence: TGTGCCAGCGATGGACTAGCGAACACCTACAATGAGCAGTTCTTC. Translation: CASDGLANTYNEQFF.

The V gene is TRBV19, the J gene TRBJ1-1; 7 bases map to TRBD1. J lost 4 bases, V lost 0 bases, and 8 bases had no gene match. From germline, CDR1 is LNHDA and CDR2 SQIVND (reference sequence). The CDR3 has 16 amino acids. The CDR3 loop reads CASSIDSTGVSTEAFF. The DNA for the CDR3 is TGTGCCAGTAGTATAGATTCCACAGGGGTCTCCACTGAAGCTTTCTTT. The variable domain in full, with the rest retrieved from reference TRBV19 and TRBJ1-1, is DGGITQSPKYLFRKEGQNVTLSCEQNLNHDAMYWYRQDPGQGLRLIYYSQIVNDFQKGDIAEGYSVSREKKESFPLTVTSAQKNPTAFYLCASSIDSTGVSTEAFFGQGTRLTVV.

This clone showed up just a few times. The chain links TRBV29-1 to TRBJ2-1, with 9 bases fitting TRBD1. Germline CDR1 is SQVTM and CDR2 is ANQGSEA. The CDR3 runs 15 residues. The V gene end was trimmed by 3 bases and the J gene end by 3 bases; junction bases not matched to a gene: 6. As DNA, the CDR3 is TGCAGCGTTGACGTGACAGGGGGAATCTACAATGAGCAGTTCTTC. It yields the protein CSVDVTGGIYNEQFF.

The CDR3 DNA reads as TGTGCCAGCAGCCCCTATGAGGGTATCCCCTACGAGCAGTACTTC. Its protein product is CASSPYEGIPYEQYF. This chain connects TRBV5-6 to TRBJ2-7, with D tentatively TRBD2 (5 bases). V lost 4 bases and J lost 2, with 16 bases in between. Germline lookup yields CDR1 SGHDT and CDR2 YYEEEE. The CDR3 length is 15 residues. The variable domain in full, completed from reference TRBV5-6 and TRBJ2-7, reads DAGVTQSPTHLIKTRGQQVTLRCSPKSGHDTVSWYQQALGQGPQFIFQYYEEEERQRGNFPDRFSGHQFPNYSSELNVNALLLGDSALYLCASSPYEGIPYEQYFGPGTRLTVT.

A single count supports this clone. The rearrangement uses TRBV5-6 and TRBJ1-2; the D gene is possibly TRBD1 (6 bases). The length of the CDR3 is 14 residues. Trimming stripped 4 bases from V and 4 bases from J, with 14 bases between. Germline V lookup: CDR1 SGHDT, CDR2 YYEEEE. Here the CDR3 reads CASSRRGASYGYTF. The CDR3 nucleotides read TGTGCCAGCAGCCGCAGGGGAGCTTCCTATGGCTACACCTTC.